Presented here are 24 T cell receptor beta chains from one specimen sequenced in a study of OX40 agonist ivuxolimab in advanced cancers. Sequencing was performed with immunoSEQ multiplex PCR; in TCRdb, only in-frame clones are kept and a portion is missing. Of some 40,000 clones listed, about 85% are singletons. The specimen was CD4+ or CD8+ T cells sorted from blood, collected in a trial of the OX40 agonist ivuxolimab. The receptors were sampled from an adult with an advanced solid tumor such as melanoma, head and neck, liver or kidney cancer.

The rearrangement links TRBV2 to TRBJ1-2; TRBD1 is a possible D gene (5 bases). The CDR3 sequence is 16 residues long. Germline CDR1 reads SNHLY; CDR2 reads FYNNEI. The germline V and J ends were trimmed by 5 bases and 5 bases, with 21 bases remaining between them. CDR3 in DNA: TGTGCCAGCAGTCGATCGACAGTCACCGTTTTTTATGGCTACACCTTC. Translation: CASSRSTVTVFYGYTF. Variable domain in full (rest from reference TRBV2 and TRBJ1-2): EPEVTQTPSHQVTQMGQEVILRCVPISNHLYFYWYRQILGQKVEFLVSFYNNEISEKSEIFDDQFSVERPDGSNFTLKIRSTKLEDSAMYFCASSRSTVTVFYGYTFGSGTRLTVV.

The J gene is TRBJ2-7, the V gene TRBV10-2, with 7 bases lining up with TRBD1. V was clipped by 10 bases and J by 2 bases; unmatched bases: 14. Germline V lookup: CDR1 WSHSY, CDR2 SAAADI. CDR3 size: 15 residues. CDR3 sequence reads: CATNDIGQVTYEQYF. The CDR3 nucleotides read TGCGCCACCAATGACATCGGACAGGTTACCTACGAGCAGTACTTC.

V and J are TRBV9 and TRBJ2-5, with D perhaps matching TRBD2 (5 bases). The CDR3 totals 14 residues. The V end lost 0 bases, the J end lost 5 bases, and 11 bases lay between the germline ends. CDR1 and CDR2 (germline): SGDLS, YYNGEE. The CDR3 sequence: CASSVEGLRETQYF. CDR3 DNA: TGTGCCAGCAGCGTAGAAGGACTCCGGGAGACCCAGTACTTC.

In its sample, this clone was seen a few times. The V gene is TRBV7-9, the J gene TRBJ1-6; no reliable D call. Deletions cut 0 bases from V and 7 bases from J, with 16 bases between. The CDR3 spans 17 residues. Germline values: CDR1 SEHNR, CDR2 FQNEAQ (reference sequence). CDR3 amino acids: CASSLAGLRPQNSPLHF. CDR3 nucleotides: TGTGCCAGCAGCTTAGCAGGTCTACGGCCCCAGAATTCACCCCTCCACTTT.

The rearrangement uses TRBV30 and TRBJ2-2, with D maybe TRBD2 (7 bases). Trimming stripped 3 bases from V and 2 bases from J, with 13 bases between. The CDR3 length is 15 residues. Germline lookup yields CDR1 GTSNPN and CDR2 SVGIG (reference sequence). CDR3 residues: CAWRGGGPNTGELFF. CDR3 in DNA: TGTGCCTGGAGGGGCGGGGGCCCTAACACCGGGGAGCTGTTTTTT.

This rearrangement joins TRBV6-6 to TRBJ1-2; no clear D gene. The CDR3 runs to 11 residues. The ends were cut back, 4 bases at V and 6 bases at J, with 6 bases in the middle. The germline V gene encodes CDR1 MNHNY and CDR2 SVGAGI (reference sequence). CDR3 sequence: CASSSIDGYTF. In nucleotides, the CDR3 is TGTGCCAGCAGTTCAATCGATGGCTACACCTTC.

This clone has just one count. The V and J genes are TRBV6-5 and TRBJ1-2, with TRBD1 matching 7 bases. CDR1 and CDR2 from the germline V gene are MNHEY and SVGAGI. J gave up 4 bases and V 4 bases, and 3 bases lay outside the gene matches. There are 13 residues in the CDR3. CDR3 DNA sequence: TGTGCCAGCAGTTTCGACAGGGTCTATGGCTACACCTTC. Translating it yields CASSFDRVYGYTF.

This clone was counted once. The chain recombines TRBV13 with TRBJ1-3, with D possibly matching TRBD1 (5 bases). The CDR3 is made up of 18 amino acids. Trimming removed 5 bases from V and 4 bases from J, with 24 bases in between. The germline gives CDR1 PRHDT, CDR2 FYEKMQ (reference sequence). The CDR3 DNA sequence: TGTGCCAGCAGCCTAATTGGGGGGGACGGCCTGGGAGGAAACACCATATATTTT. Encoded protein: CASSLIGGDGLGGNTIYF.

This clone was detected once. The V and J genes are TRBV7-8 and TRBJ1-5, with TRBD1 identical over 9 bases. The V gene end was trimmed by 0 bases and the J gene end by 6 bases; junction bases not matched to a gene: 6. There are 16 residues in the CDR3. The germline CDR1 and CDR2 sequences are SGHVS and FQNEAQ. The CDR3 sequence: CASSLANRGLPQPQHF. DNA of the CDR3: TGTGCCAGCAGCTTAGCCAACAGGGGGCTACCTCAGCCCCAGCATTTT. Full variable domain (outside the CDR3, taken from reference TRBV7-8 and TRBJ1-5): GAGVSQSPRYKVAKRGQDVALRCDPISGHVSLFWYQQALGQGPEFLTYFQNEAQLDKSGLPSDRFFAERPEGSVSTLKIQRTQQEDSAVYLCASSLANRGLPQPQHFGDGTRLSIL.

The V and J genes are TRBV19 and TRBJ1-2; no clear D. Trimming left V 1 base short and J 8 bases short, with 14 bases between. Germline CDR1 LNHDA, CDR2 SQIVND (reference sequence). This CDR3 spans 14 amino acids. The CDR3 loop reads CASSIVRHTRGYTF. CDR3 DNA sequence: TGTGCCAGTAGTATAGTAAGACACACGAGGGGCTACACCTTC.

This clone occurred once. This chain uses TRBV9 with TRBJ1-1; D remains ambiguous. This CDR3 contains 16 residues. Germline lookup yields CDR1 SGDLS and CDR2 YYNGEE. V was clipped by 0 bases and J by 0 bases, with 12 bases between them. In DNA, the CDR3 is TGTGCCAGCAGCGTAGTGGGCGGACGGCTGAACACTGAAGCTTTCTTT. Encoded protein: CASSVVGGRLNTEAFF.

This chain connects TRBV13 to TRBJ2-1; 10 bases map to TRBD2. From germline, CDR1 is PRHDT and CDR2 FYEKMQ (reference sequence). V lost 5 bases, J lost 0 bases, and 13 bases stayed unmatched. CDR3 size: 19 residues. The CDR3 spells CASSTAGTSVPSSYNEQFF. CDR3 in DNA: TGTGCCAGCAGCACCGCCGGGACTAGCGTACCGAGCTCCTACAATGAGCAGTTCTTC.

The chain employs TRBV7-9 and TRBJ2-7; no reliable D call. With 3 bases removed from V and 3 bases from J, the gap between germline ends came to 12 bases. Germline V lookup: CDR1 SEHNR, CDR2 FQNEAQ (reference sequence). CDR3 length: 14 amino acids. CDR3 loop: CASSLVTLFYEQYF. CDR3 in DNA: TGTGCCAGCAGCTTGGTAACGCTATTCTACGAGCAGTACTTC.

The rearrangement links TRBV4-1 to TRBJ1-1; D is uncertain. CDR1 is MGHRA, CDR2 YSYEKL, per germline. The CDR3 is 14 amino acids. V gave up 4 bases and J gave up 7 bases, with 16 bases separating them. The CDR3 coding sequence is TGCGCCAGCAGCCCAACCCAGGTGGTGGATGAAGCTTTCTTT. Encoded protein: CASSPTQVVDEAFF.

This clone has only one observation. V gene TRBV7-9 combines with J gene TRBJ2-1; 13 nucleotides align to TRBD2. J gave up 8 bases and V 4 bases, and 5 bases lay outside the gene matches. The germline gives CDR1 SEHNR, CDR2 FQNEAQ (reference sequence). The CDR3 extends over 15 amino acids. The CDR3 loop reads CASSSNGLAGDEQFF. CDR3 sequence (DNA): TGTGCCAGCAGCTCAAATGGACTAGCGGGAGATGAGCAGTTCTTC.

The rearrangement links TRBV30 to TRBJ2-2; D is tentatively TRBD1 or TRBD2 (6 bases each). V dropped 4 bases and J dropped 6 bases, with 12 bases sitting between them. Germline CDR1 is GTSNPN and CDR2 is SVGIG (reference sequence). This CDR3 has 13 amino acids. For the CDR3, the DNA is TGTGCCTGGACCCTGGGGGGCTCCGGGGAGCTGTTTTTT. The encoded protein is CAWTLGGSGELFF.

The rearrangement uses TRBV11-2 and TRBJ1-1; D gene uncertain. Trimming took 3 bases from V and 7 from J, leaving 18 bases between them. There are 15 residues in the CDR3. The germline V gene encodes CDR1 SGHAT and CDR2 FQNNGV. Written as DNA, the CDR3 is TGTGCCAGCAGCTTTATCGGTAGGAGGACCAATGAAGCTTTCTTT. It translates to CASSFIGRRTNEAFF.

This clone was seen just once. This chain links TRBV4-1 with TRBJ2-3, with D uncertain. This CDR3 is 12 amino acids long. Germline CDR1 MGHRA, CDR2 YSYEKL. The V end was cut by 1 base, the J end by 4 bases, with 3 bases between. The CDR3 loop reads CASSQVSDTQYF. Here the CDR3 DNA reads TGCGCCAGCAGCCAAGTATCAGATACGCAGTATTTT.

The chain links TRBV9 to TRBJ1-2; possibly TRBD1 for D (5 bases). Germline loops: CDR1 SGDLS, CDR2 YYNGEE. Trimming left V 0 bases short and J 4 bases short, with 16 bases between. The CDR3 spans 16 residues. CDR3: CASSVEASGTGYGYTF. The CDR3 nucleotides are TGTGCCAGCAGCGTAGAGGCATCCGGGACGGGCTATGGCTACACCTTC.

The rearrangement joins TRBV9 to TRBJ1-1; perhaps TRBD1 as D (6 bases). The ends were cut back, 4 bases at V and 11 bases at J, with 21 bases in the middle. Germline assignment: CDR1 SGDLS and CDR2 YYNGEE. This CDR3 region has 14 residues. The CDR3: CASSTAGGFMGAFF. CDR3 DNA: TGTGCCAGCAGCACCGCGGGGGGCTTCATGGGGGCTTTCTTT.

The chain joins TRBV11-2 to TRBJ1-2; perhaps TRBD1 as D (5 bases). Per the germline V gene, CDR1 is SGHAT and CDR2 is FQNNGV. The CDR3 loop spans 13 amino acids. V was pared by 5 bases and J by 6 bases, with 13 bases between. The CDR3 bases are TGTGCCAGCAGCCAGGGACCGCTTAATGGCTACACCTTC. This encodes CASSQGPLNGYTF.

This chain uses TRBV29-1 with TRBJ2-2; no clear D. This CDR3 is 11 amino acids long. Germline-derived CDR1 and CDR2 are SQVTM and ANQGSEA. V was clipped by 3 bases and J by 5 bases, with 4 bases between them. The CDR3 reads CSVDGTGELFF. The CDR3 nucleotides read TGCAGCGTTGACGGGACCGGGGAGCTGTTTTTT.

The chain links TRBV4-3 to TRBJ2-7; 10 positions match TRBD1. This CDR3 region has 15 residues. CDR1 and CDR2 (germline): LGHNA, YSLEER. Trimming took 1 base from V and 3 from J; bases not matched to a gene: 3. CDR3: CASSQGTGGYYEQYF. In nucleotides, the CDR3 is TGCGCCAGCAGCCAAGGGACAGGGGGGTACTACGAGCAGTACTTC.

The chain recombines TRBV27 with TRBJ2-7, with D possibly TRBD1 on 5 matching bases. V gave up 5 bases and J gave up 2 bases, with 16 bases separating them. This CDR3 has 15 residues. The V gene's germline CDR1 is MNHEY and CDR2 SMNVEV (reference sequence). The CDR3 DNA follows: TGTGCCAGCAGTCAAAGACAGACACAAGCCTACGAGCAGTACTTC. This gives the protein CASSQRQTQAYEQYF.